This T cell receptor (beta chain) derives from a study of CD8+ T cells in alopecia areata. About the study: Tofacitinib continued for 6 to 18 months and was then withheld for 6 months. Percentage of affected scalp area was the basis on which treated patients' severity was scored. Study findings and constraints: Sequencing of scalp samples also captures resident alphabeta T cells of normal skin.

The CDR3 loop spans 12 amino acids. CDR1 and CDR2 (germline): MDHEN, SYDVKM. Trimming took off 3 bases at V and 3 bases at J, with 5 bases between the two ends. cDNA serving as the sequencing template came from extracted, reverse transcribed RNA. Some clones are missing from TCRdb's copy, which holds only in-frame ones; the method was immunoSEQ multiplex PCR. This sample has under 350,000 clones; 58% occur once, and the top ten carry approximately 2%. The treatment is: oral pan-JAK inhibitor, 5-10 mg twice daily. Details on this clone: As yet, its antigen is unknown.

The clonotype originates from a human donor with alopecia areata. The chain uses TRBV28 and TRBJ2-5, with D hard to call. Material: CD4+ T cells sorted from blood, obtained at week 24, from a patient treated with tofacitinib. CDR3 nucleotides: TGTGCCAGCAGTTTCCCAGAAGAGACCCAGTACTTC. It specifies CASSFPEETQYF.